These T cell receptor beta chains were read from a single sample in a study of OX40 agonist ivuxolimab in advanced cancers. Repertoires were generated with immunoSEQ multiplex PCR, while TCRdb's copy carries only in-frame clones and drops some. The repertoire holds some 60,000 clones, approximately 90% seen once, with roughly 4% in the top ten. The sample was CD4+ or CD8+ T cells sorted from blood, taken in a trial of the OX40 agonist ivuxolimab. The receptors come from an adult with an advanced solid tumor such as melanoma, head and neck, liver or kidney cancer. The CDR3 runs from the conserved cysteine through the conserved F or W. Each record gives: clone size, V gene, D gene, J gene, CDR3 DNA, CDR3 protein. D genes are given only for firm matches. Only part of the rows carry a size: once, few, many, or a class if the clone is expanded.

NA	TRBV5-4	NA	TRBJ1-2	TGTGCCAGCAGGAACCCTACACAGGGCCCCAACTATGGCTACACCTTC	CASRNPTQGPNYGYTF
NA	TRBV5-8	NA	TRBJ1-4	TGTGCCAGCGGGTCGGGACTCAAGGGCGAAAAACTGTTTTTT	CASGSGLKGEKLFF
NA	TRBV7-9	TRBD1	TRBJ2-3	TGTGCCAGCAGCTTAGGGGGACAGGGGGCGTTAGATACGCAGTATTTT	CASSLGGQGALDTQYF
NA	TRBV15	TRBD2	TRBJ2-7	TGTGCCACCAGCTCCCTGGGAGGGGACTACGAGCAGTACTTC	CATSSLGGDYEQYF
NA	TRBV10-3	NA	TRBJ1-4	TGTGCCATCAGTGATCAGGGTCAGGGTGAAAAACTGTTTTTT	CAISDQGQGEKLFF
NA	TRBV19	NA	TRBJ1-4	TGTGCCAGTAGTGGCGCGTCCGGGGAAAAACTGTTTTTT	CASSGASGEKLFF
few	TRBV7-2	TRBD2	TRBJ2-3	TGTGCCAGCAGCTTAGTTACTAGCGGGGGGAGGGATACGCAGTATTTT	CASSLVTSGGRDTQYF
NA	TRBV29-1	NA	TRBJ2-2	TGCAGCGTTGGGACCATGGGAGGCGGGGAGCTGTTTTTT	CSVGTMGGGELFF
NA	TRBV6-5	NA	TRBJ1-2	TGTGCCAGCAGACCCGACAGTCAGAGAGGCTACACCTTC	CASRPDSQRGYTF
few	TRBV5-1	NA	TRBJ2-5	TGCGCCAGCAGCCCACTGAGCGAGGGGGAGACCCAGTACTTC	CASSPLSEGETQYF
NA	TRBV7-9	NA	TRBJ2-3	TGTGCCAGCAGCGGCCGGTTGACAGATACGCAGTATTTT	CASSGRLTDTQYF
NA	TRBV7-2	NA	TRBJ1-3	TGTGCCAGCAGCTTAAAACAGGGAGGGAGAAGCACCATATATTTT	CASSLKQGGRSTIYF
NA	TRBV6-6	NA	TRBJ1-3	TGTGCCAGCAGTAACCGGCCCTCCTCTGGAAACACCATATATTTT	CASSNRPSSGNTIYF
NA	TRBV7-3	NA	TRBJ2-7	TGTGCCAGCAGCTTAGATGCTGTTAGCCACGAGCAGTACTTC	CASSLDAVSHEQYF
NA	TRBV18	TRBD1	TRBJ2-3	TGTGCCAGCTCGCGGACAGGGCCCACAGATACGCAGTATTTT	CASSRTGPTDTQYF
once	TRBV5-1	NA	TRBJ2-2	TGCGCCAGCAGCGCCGGGACATCCAACACCGGGGAGCTGTTTTTT	CASSAGTSNTGELFF
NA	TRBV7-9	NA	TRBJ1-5	TGTGCCAGCAGCAAAGAAGACGGTTATCAGCCCCAGCATTTT	CASSKEDGYQPQHF
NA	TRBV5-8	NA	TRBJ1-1	TGTGCCAGCAGCTTTTCTCCGTTCTCGAACACTGAAGCTTTCTTT	CASSFSPFSNTEAFF
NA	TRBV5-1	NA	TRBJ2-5	TGCGCCAGCAGCTTGGCTACGGCGGGAACCCAAGAGACCCAGTACTTC	CASSLATAGTQETQYF
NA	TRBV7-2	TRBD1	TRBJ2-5	TGTGCCAGCAGCCCAGGACAGGGAAAGCAAGAGACCCAGTACTTC	CASSPGQGKQETQYF
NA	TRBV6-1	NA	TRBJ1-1	TGTGCCAGCAGACTCCGTGGGGAGGACCCTGAAGCTTTCTTT	CASRLRGEDPEAFF
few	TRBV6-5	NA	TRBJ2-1	TGTGCCAGCAGTACGTACAATGAGCAGTTCTTC	CASSTYNEQFF
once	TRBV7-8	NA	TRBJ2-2	TGTGCCAGCAGCCGGGGGGCGGGTGCGAACACCGGGGAGCTGTTTTTT	CASSRGAGANTGELFF
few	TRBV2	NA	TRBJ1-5	TGTGCCAGCAGGGGGGGACTGAGAAGCAATCAGCCCCAGCATTTT	CASRGGLRSNQPQHF
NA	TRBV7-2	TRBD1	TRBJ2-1	TGTGCCAGCAGCTCGGGACAGGGCTTATACAATGAGCAGTTCTTC	CASSSGQGLYNEQFF
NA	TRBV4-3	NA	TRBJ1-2	TGCGCCAGCAGCCAAGAGGTCCGAGACGGGGGCTACACCTTC	CASSQEVRDGGYTF
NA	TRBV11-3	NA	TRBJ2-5	TGTGCCAGCAGGGGACCCCAAGAGACCCAGTACTTC	CASRGPQETQYF
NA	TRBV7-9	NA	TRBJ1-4	TGTGCCAGCAGCCCGAGAGGGAGGATGGAAGAAAAACTGTTTTTT	CASSPRGRMEEKLFF
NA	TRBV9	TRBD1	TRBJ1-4	TGTGCCAGCAGCGCCAATCCGGGACAGGGTGTTGAAAAACTGTTTTTT	CASSANPGQGVEKLFF
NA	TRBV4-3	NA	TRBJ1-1	TGCGCCAGCAGCCAAGATGGGCATCGAGCTTTCTTT	CASSQDGHRAFF
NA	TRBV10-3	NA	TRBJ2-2	TGTGCCATCAGCGACTCCAGGGGAGAGGACGGGGAGCTGTTTTTT	CAISDSRGEDGELFF
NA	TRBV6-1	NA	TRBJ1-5	TGTGCCAGCCTCGGGACTTATAGCAATCAGCCCCAGCATTTT	CASLGTYSNQPQHF
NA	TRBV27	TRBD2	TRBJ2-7	TGTGCCAGCAGTTTCCTCGGGGGGGCCTCCGAGCAGTACTTC	CASSFLGGASEQYF
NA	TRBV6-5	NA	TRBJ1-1	TGTGCCAGCATAAGAAGGGGGGAAGCTTTCTTT	CASIRRGEAFF
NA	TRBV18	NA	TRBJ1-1	TGTGCCAGCTCACCAGAACAAATGAACACTGAAGCTTTCTTT	CASSPEQMNTEAFF
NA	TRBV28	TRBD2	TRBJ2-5	TGTGCCAGCAGTCCCGGACTAGCGGGCGTTCAAGAGACCCAGTACTTC	CASSPGLAGVQETQYF
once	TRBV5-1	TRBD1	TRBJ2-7	TGCGCCAGCAGCTTTGACAGGGGGCTCCGCAATTTTTACGAGCAGTACTTC	CASSFDRGLRNFYEQYF
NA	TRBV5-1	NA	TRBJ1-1	TGCGCCAGCAGCCCATTCCGTTCCCCAGGGACTGAAGCTTTCTTT	CASSPFRSPGTEAFF
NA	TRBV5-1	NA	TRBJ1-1	TGCGCCAGCAGCCTAACTGTGGGGCAGAACACTGAAGCTTTCTTT	CASSLTVGQNTEAFF
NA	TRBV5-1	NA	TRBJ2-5	TGCGCCAGCAGCTTGGCCGGTTCAGGGGAGGGGGAGACCCAGTACTTC	CASSLAGSGEGETQYF
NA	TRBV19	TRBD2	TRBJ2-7	TGTGCCAGTAGCCCAAGGGGCGTCCAGGGAGGGTACGAGCAGTACTTC	CASSPRGVQGGYEQYF
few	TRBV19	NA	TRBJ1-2	TGTGCCAGTCGGGACGGGAACCGCTACACCTTC	CASRDGNRYTF